This entry features one T cell receptor beta chain sequence. Its cognate antigen is unknown. The data were obtained in a study of CD8 T cells in Susac syndrome. General study results and limits: It was acknowledged in the study that the number of individuals who were included in its TCR sequencing and HLA analysis was relatively small.

Germline assignment: CDR1 GTSNPN and CDR2 SVGIG (reference sequence). The CDR3 length is 15 residues. V dropped 4 bases and J dropped 4; count of bases not matched to a gene: 10. Random hexamers were used to reverse transcribe 0.5 to 1 ug of RNA. TCR beta CDR3 was amplified by immunoSEQ covering 54 Vbeta and 13 Jbeta. A single record per CDR3 protein comes from TCRdb applying MiXCR to the immunoSEQ multiplex PCR reads. Altogether a few hundred thousand distinct CDR3 sequences are present, around 95% being singletons, with the ten largest covering 0.082%. Source material: CD4+ T cells from PBMCs. The chain couples TRBV30 to TRBJ2-3; TRBD2 aligns across 8 bases. This TCR was sampled from a human donor with multiple sclerosis. Here the CDR3 reads CAWKFSSGLPDTQYF. CDR3 DNA: TGTGCCTGGAAATTCTCTAGCGGGTTACCAGATACGCAGTATTTT.